The 17 T cell receptor beta chains reported below all come from one sample, sequenced in a study of T-cell memory formation after mild COVID-19. Via MiXCR, TCRdb re-called the 5' RACE reads, giving one row per CDR3 protein. Among about 150,000 distinct CDR3 sequences, about 23% were seen once, and the ten largest hold roughly 24%. The specimen was PBMCs or a T cell subset sorted from them (not recorded which). All receptors derive from an adult woman who had mild COVID-19 (a few samples of this study predate the infection). Cell type and time point are not known.

The chain uses TRBV24-1 and TRBJ2-7; D unclear. CDR1 is KGHDR and CDR2 is SFDVKD in the germline V gene. Trimming stripped 6 bases from V and 2 bases from J, with 13 bases between. This CDR3 is 14 amino acids long. CDR3 loop: CATSSDLKAYEQYF. The CDR3 coding sequence is TGTGCCACCAGTTCGGACCTAAAGGCCTACGAGCAGTACTTC.

This clonotype turned up a few times. The V call is TRBV20-1, the J call TRBJ2-7, with D possibly matching TRBD2 (6 bases). Trimming shortened V by 3 bases and J by 0 bases, and 9 bases separated the two germline ends. The CDR3 contains 13 residues. Germline CDR1 is DFQATT and CDR2 is SNEGSKA (reference sequence). The CDR3 is CSASGGSSYEQYF. CDR3 coding DNA: TGCAGTGCTAGCGGGGGTAGCTCCTACGAGCAGTACTTC.

CDR3 sequence: CASSLGGQGTYEQYF. CDR3 DNA sequence: TGCGCCAGCAGTCTTGGGGGACAGGGCACCTACGAGCAGTACTTC. The genes are TRBV4-1 and TRBJ2-7, with TRBD1 matching 9 bases. The trim removed 6 bases at V and 2 bases at J, leaving 8 bases unmatched. Germline CDR1 is MGHRA and CDR2 is YSYEKL. The CDR3 totals 15 residues.

This clonotype was recorded a few times. The rearrangement joins TRBV7-2 to TRBJ2-1; 12 bases align to TRBD2. The CDR3 loop spans 16 amino acids. Germline V gives CDR1 SGHTA, CDR2 FQGNSA. V gave up 5 bases and J gave up 3 bases; unmatched junction bases: 5. The CDR3 sequence: CASSPRTSGIYNEQFF. CDR3 DNA: TGTGCCAGCAGCCCCAGGACTAGCGGGATCTACAATGAGCAGTTCTTC.

The chain links TRBV5-6 to TRBJ1-5; 9 nucleotides line up with TRBD1. CDR3 length equals 13 residues. Germline-derived CDR1 and CDR2 are SGHDT and YYEEEE. V lost 4 bases and J lost 7; bases outside the gene matches: 3. The DNA of the CDR3 is TGTGCCAGCAGCGCTACAGGGGGCCAGCCCCAGCATTTT. It codes for CASSATGGQPQHF.

This chain uses TRBV4-1 with TRBJ1-1; no clear D. The CDR3 is 14 residues long. Deletions cut 0 bases from V and 4 bases from J, with 9 bases between. The germline V gene encodes CDR1 MGHRA and CDR2 YSYEKL. The CDR3 DNA sequence: TGCGCCAGCAGCCAAGATGCGGGATCCACTGAAGCTTTCTTT. It codes for CASSQDAGSTEAFF.

In this sample, this clonotype turned up a few times. The chain has TRBV20-1 and TRBJ2-1; 13 bases fit TRBD2. The CDR3 runs to 17 residues. Germline CDR1 is DFQATT and CDR2 is SNEGSKA (reference sequence). J gave up 1 base and V 3 bases, and 6 bases lay outside the gene matches. In nucleotides, the CDR3 is TGCAGTGCTAGCACTAGCGGGAGGGCCCCGTCCTACAATGAGCAGTTCTTC. It is translated as CSASTSGRAPSYNEQFF.

V is TRBV11-2 and J is TRBJ2-3; 8 nucleotides agree with TRBD1. Germline lookup yields CDR1 SGHAT and CDR2 FQNNGV. This CDR3 spans 14 amino acids. Unmatched junction bases numbered 2, after V lost 1 base and J lost 5 bases. CDR3 in DNA: TGTGCCAGCAGCTTAGGGACAGGGAGAGATACGCAGTATTTT. Translating it yields CASSLGTGRDTQYF.

This chain uses TRBV12-3 or TRBV12-4 with TRBJ2-7, with D maybe TRBD1 (6 bases). The CDR3 runs 13 residues. V lost 6 bases and J 7 bases, leaving 16 bases between the germline ends. The CDR3 DNA follows: TGTGCCAGCAGATCCGGACAGTTTGGAGAGCAGTACTTC. Its protein is CASRSGQFGEQYF.

The chain carries TRBV12-3 or TRBV12-4 and TRBJ2-2; no definite D call. The CDR3 totals 13 residues. Trimming removed 7 bases at V and 6 bases at J, with 12 bases between. Written as DNA, the CDR3 is TGTGCCAGCACAGCAGGTGGAGCCGGGGAGCTGTTTTTT. This sequence encodes CASTAGGAGELFF.

This clonotype was counted between two and nine times. The genes are TRBV7-6 and TRBJ2-3; TRBD1 agrees at 8 bases. J gave up 2 bases and V 1 base, and 8 bases lay outside the gene matches. This CDR3 is 17 amino acids long. The germline V gene has CDR1 SGHVS and CDR2 FNYEAQ. In DNA, the CDR3 is TGTGCCAGCAGCTTAGAGGCAGGGGGCAGATCCACAGATACGCAGTATTTT. Encoded protein: CASSLEAGGRSTDTQYF.

In its sample, this clonotype was seen a few times. The V call is TRBV6-6, the J call TRBJ2-3; 13 bases are a match to TRBD2. The CDR3 length is 18 residues. The V and J ends lost 2 bases and 5 bases, in that order; junction bases with no gene match: 10. Germline-derived CDR1 and CDR2 are MNHNY and SVGAGI (reference sequence). CDR3 in amino acids: CASSYGTSGILYEDTQYF. DNA for the CDR3: TGTGCCAGCAGTTACGGGACTAGCGGGATATTGTACGAAGATACGCAGTATTTT.

The chain employs TRBV6-6 and TRBJ1-1, with D possibly being TRBD1 (5 bases). The ends were cut back, 0 bases at V and 2 bases at J, with 16 bases in the middle. In germline, CDR1 is MNHNY, CDR2 SVGAGI (reference sequence). The CDR3 totals 17 residues. CDR3: CASSYSIADTTNTEAFF. CDR3 in DNA: TGTGCCAGCAGTTACTCGATCGCGGACACCACAAACACTGAAGCTTTCTTT.

A few counts support this clonotype. The rearrangement joins TRBV7-9 to TRBJ1-1; no definite D call. This CDR3 is 12 amino acids long. The germline V and J ends were trimmed by 2 bases and 4 bases, with 5 bases remaining between them. Germline V gene lookup returns CDR1 SEHNR and CDR2 FQNEAQ (reference sequence). CDR3 sequence reads: CASSLLSTEAFF. The CDR3 region has the DNA TGTGCCAGCAGCTTATTGAGCACTGAAGCTTTCTTT.

In this sample, this clonotype turned up a few times. The genes are TRBV7-6 and TRBJ2-2; D remains unclear. This CDR3 is 13 amino acids long. Germline V gene data show CDR1 as SGHVS and CDR2 as FNYEAQ. The germline V and J ends were trimmed by 4 bases and 5 bases, with 8 bases remaining between them. CDR3 residues: CASSYLGTGELFF. CDR3 DNA sequence: TGTGCCAGCAGCTACTTAGGGACCGGGGAGCTGTTTTTT.

This chain joins TRBV30 and TRBJ2-1; 15 nucleotides agree with TRBD2. V trimming: 0 bases; J trimming: 8 bases; junction bases outside the gene matches: 8. The CDR3 spans 17 residues. Germline V gene data show CDR1 as GTSNPN and CDR2 as SVGIG (reference sequence). The CDR3 nucleotides are TGTGCCTGGAGTGTAGGGACTAGCGGGAGGTCACCGTATGAGCAGTTCTTC. Protein: CAWSVGTSGRSPYEQFF.

CDR3 DNA sequence: TGTGCCAGCAGCTCCGCTCGCAGGCGGGAGCAGTACTTC. Amino acids: CASSSARRREQYF. The rearrangement links TRBV7-6 to TRBJ2-7; D remains unclear. Germline V gene lookup returns CDR1 SGHVS and CDR2 FNYEAQ. Deletions cut 4 bases from V and 7 bases from J, with 14 bases between. This CDR3 is 13 amino acids long. The entire variable domain, with the rest obtained from reference TRBV7-6 and TRBJ2-7, is as follows: GAGVSQSPRYKVTKRGQDVALRCDPISGHVSLYWYRQALGQGPEFLTYFNYEAQQDKSGLPNDRFSAERPEGSISTLTIQRTEQRDSAMYRCASSSARRREQYFGPGTRLTVT.